This record covers a single TCR beta chain. Study members were between about 18 and 100 years old and lived in 20 to 25 US regions. Per the study methods: From reference gene primer amplification, estimates of nucleated cell counts were derived. Assay: immunoSEQ multiplex PCR; the TCRdb copy retains only in-frame clones and omits some. The V and J calls and clone size come from that table; D and trimming were worked out from the DNA. The data show around 360,000 clones, about 87% seen once. The CDR3 loop spans 16 amino acids. Trimming at V came to 5 bases and at J to 5 bases, leaving 11 bases not matched to a gene. CDR1 SGHTA and CDR2 FQGNSA come from the germline V gene. The data were taken from a study of blood T cell repertoires in COVID-19.

Source material: PBMCs or T cells enriched from blood (not recorded which). The sequence was obtained from a middle-aged man in a cohort exposed to, infected with or recovered from COVID-19 (not recorded which). This rearrangement joins TRBV7-2 to TRBJ1-5, with 8 bases lining up with TRBD1. This CDR3 reads CASSRRAGTGDQPQHF. CDR3 in DNA: TGTGCCAGCAGCCGTCGCGCAGGGACAGGAGATCAGCCCCAGCATTTT.